This record concerns one T cell receptor beta chain sequence. Clinical histories supplied by participants themselves formed the basis of cohort assignment. CDR1 and CDR2 (germline): MGHRA, YSYEKL. The length of the CDR3 is 15 residues. The V and J ends lost 0 bases and 5 bases respectively, with 13 bases between them. Some clones are missing from TCRdb's copy, which holds only in-frame ones; the method was immunoSEQ multiplex PCR. The data hold roughly 190,000 clones, with roughly 83% observed a single time. This specimen comes from a study of blood T cell repertoires in COVID-19. The wider study: T cells, B-cell-depleted T cells, or PBMCs provided the cDNA or gDNA that served as material.

Sequences were obtained from PBMCs or T cells enriched from blood (not recorded which). The chain combines TRBV4-1 with TRBJ2-5, with D unclear. This clonotype was sampled from a woman aged 30 to 39 who had recovered from COVID-19. CDR3 sequence reads: CASSQEANPLETQYF. CDR3 coding DNA: TGCGCCAGCAGCCAAGAGGCCAACCCGTTGGAGACCCAGTACTTC.